This T cell receptor (beta chain) was obtained from a study of T cells in Graves' hyperthyroidism and ophthalmopathy (dated by TCRdb to between 2017 and 2020). For the wider study: Peripheral blood was collected at initial diagnosis, before any treatment. TCR V-J signatures able to tell the groups apart were searched for in a discovery cohort of 90 to 100 patients, of whom roughly 42 had Graves' ophthalmopathy and about 60 had stable Graves' hyperthyroidism. Prospective prediction of ophthalmopathy was tested in an independent validation cohort of 18 to 20 hyperthyroidism patients and some 17 patients who later progressed to ophthalmopathy. The 100 or so discovery patients were randomly divided into training and test sets at a 7:3 ratio. In several Graves' hyperthyroidism patients, the study also compared T-cell repertoires from thyroid tissue with T-cell repertoires from blood. Following sampling, methimazole starting at 30 mg daily was given to hyperthyroidism patients, and high-dose intravenous methylprednisolone was given to ophthalmopathy patients. The paper describes TCR Vbeta CDR3 sequencing of 120 to 150 peripheral blood samples, made up of 43 ophthalmopathy patients, some 80 hyperthyroidism patients and roughly 17 progressor patients. The study at large found these results: Most expanded thyroid clonotypes (frequency above 0.001) were also detected in blood, suggesting blood repertoires may reflect thyroid immune responses. During validation, the model predicted progression to ophthalmopathy a median of approximately 7 months ahead of onset, with almost 71% sensitivity and around 72% specificity. A model built on a 13 V-J signature distinguished ophthalmopathy from stable hyperthyroidism, reaching around 88% sensitivity and about 81% specificity in cross-validation and 80%/75% in testing. No statistical method was used to fix the sample size in advance, and group allocation was not hidden from the investigators.

The germline V gene (reference sequence) gives CDR1 as SEHNR and CDR2 as FQNEAQ. The CDR3 contains 15 residues, cysteine and phenylalanine counted. The only DNA kept is the CDR3, 45 bases in frame from the first base. The junction shows trimming of 4 bases on V and 2 bases on J, plus 14 bases between the germline ends. Moderately to severely active disease, a Clinical Activity Score of at least 3, a NOSPECS grade of at least 4, and a duration under 3 months were present in ophthalmopathy patients. Patients with uncontrolled infections, other autoimmune diseases, pregnancy or lactation were excluded. Diagnoses were based on clinical symptoms, serum thyroxine and TRAb, thyroid ultrasound and orbital computed tomography. PBMCs were separated from 10 ml of fresh peripheral blood using Ficoll-Paque density gradient centrifugation. Total RNA was extracted with Trizol reagent, and quality was checked on an Agilent 2100 Bioanalyzer.

Amplification of TCR beta CDR3 regions was carried out from RNA transcripts. For the first round of RT-PCR on the TCR CDR3, the HTBI primer set was used together with the Qiagen OneStep RT-PCR kit. A second multiplex PCR round built the libraries, followed by size selection and purification. Libraries were sequenced paired-end with 100 bp reads on an Illumina HiSeq2000. Turning to the authors' computational methods: Raw data were processed with SOAPnuke, discarding reads with adapters, uncalled bases, mean Phred below 15, or no exact constant-primer or identifier match. COPE v1.2.5 was used to merge the high-quality paired reads, and each unique nucleotide sequence was defined as a clonotype. MiTCR v1.1 was used to align clonotypes to the IMGT TRBV, TRBD and TRBJ reference segments. Analysis was restricted to V-J combinations with a frequency above 0.0001, which covered roughly 99% of repertoires. The TCS score was defined as the ratio of F50 (clonal expansion) to E x V (chaos), calculated using BLOSUM62-based TCRdist between CDR3 peptides within each V-J. Welch's t-statistics and random forest reduced some 510 V-J features to roughly 13, which were used in a naive Bayes classifier (R e1071). TCRdb reprocessing: public reads trimmed at Q25 with fastp, clones called with MiXCR, in-frame beta chains kept. CDR3 protein duplicates are merged, each entry listing the most common genes and DNA. These V and J calls originate from TCRdb's pipeline instead of the authors' own analysis. This sample gives 700,000 or so distinct CDR3 sequences in total; approximately 14% of them show up just once. The ten biggest clones cover under 15% of the sample.

Ten or more counts support this clonotype. What antigen it recognizes has not been identified. No per-base quality is available; no much larger clone lies one base away. Recombination connected TRBV7-9 to TRBJ2-5; a tentative D call is TRBD1 (7 bases match). This clonotype was sampled from a woman aged 45-65 years with Graves' ophthalmopathy. Input material: blood. The DNA sequence is TGTGCCAGCAGCTCATCAGGGGGGCTACAAGAGACCCAGTACTTC. The translation is CASSSSGGLQETQYF.